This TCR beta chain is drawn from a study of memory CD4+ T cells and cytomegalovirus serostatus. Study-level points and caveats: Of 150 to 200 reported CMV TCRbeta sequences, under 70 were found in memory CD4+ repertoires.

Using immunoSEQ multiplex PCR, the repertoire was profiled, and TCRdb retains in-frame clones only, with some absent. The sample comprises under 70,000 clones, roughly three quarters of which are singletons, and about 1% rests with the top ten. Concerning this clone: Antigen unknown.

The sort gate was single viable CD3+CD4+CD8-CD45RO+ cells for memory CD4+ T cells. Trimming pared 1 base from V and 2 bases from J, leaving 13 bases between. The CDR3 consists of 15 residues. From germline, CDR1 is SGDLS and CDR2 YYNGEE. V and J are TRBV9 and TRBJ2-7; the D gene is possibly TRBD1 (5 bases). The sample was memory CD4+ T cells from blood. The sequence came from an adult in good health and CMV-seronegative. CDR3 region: CASSVSATDTYEQYF. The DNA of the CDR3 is TGTGCCAGCAGCGTATCAGCCACGGACACCTACGAGCAGTACTTC.